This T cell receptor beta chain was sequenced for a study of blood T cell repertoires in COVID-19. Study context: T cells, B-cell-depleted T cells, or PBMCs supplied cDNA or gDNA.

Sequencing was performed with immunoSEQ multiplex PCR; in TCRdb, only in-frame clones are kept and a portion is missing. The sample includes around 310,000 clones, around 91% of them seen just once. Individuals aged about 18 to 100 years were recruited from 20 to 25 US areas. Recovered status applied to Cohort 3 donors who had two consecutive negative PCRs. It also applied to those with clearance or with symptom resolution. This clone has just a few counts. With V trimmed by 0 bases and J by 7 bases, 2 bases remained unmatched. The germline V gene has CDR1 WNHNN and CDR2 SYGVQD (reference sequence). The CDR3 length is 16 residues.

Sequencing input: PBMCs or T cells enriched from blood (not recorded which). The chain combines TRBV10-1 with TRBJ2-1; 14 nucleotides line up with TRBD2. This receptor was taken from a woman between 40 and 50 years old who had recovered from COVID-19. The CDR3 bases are TGCGCCAGCAGTGAGTCCAGGACTAGCGGGGGGAATGAGCAGTTCTTC. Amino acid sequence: CASSESRTSGGNEQFF.